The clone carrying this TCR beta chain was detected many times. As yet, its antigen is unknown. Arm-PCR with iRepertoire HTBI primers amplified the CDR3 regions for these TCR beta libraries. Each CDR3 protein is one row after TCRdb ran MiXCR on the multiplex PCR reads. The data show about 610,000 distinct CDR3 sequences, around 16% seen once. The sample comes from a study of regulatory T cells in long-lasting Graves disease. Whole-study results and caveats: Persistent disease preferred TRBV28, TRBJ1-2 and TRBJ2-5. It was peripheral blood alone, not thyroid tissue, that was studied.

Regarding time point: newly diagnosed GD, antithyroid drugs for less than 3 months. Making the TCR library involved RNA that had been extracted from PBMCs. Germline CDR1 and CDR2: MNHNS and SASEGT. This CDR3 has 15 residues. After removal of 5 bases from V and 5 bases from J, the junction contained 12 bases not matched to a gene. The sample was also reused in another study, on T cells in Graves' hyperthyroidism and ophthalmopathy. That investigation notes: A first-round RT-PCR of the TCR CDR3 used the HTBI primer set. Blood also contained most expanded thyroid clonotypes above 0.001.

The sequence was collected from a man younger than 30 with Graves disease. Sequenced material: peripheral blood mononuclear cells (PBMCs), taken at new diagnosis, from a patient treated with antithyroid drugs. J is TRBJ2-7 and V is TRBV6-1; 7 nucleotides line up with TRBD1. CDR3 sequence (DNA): TGTGCCAGCAGTAAGCCCCGGGACAGTGCTAACGAGCAGTACTTC. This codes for CASSKPRDSANEQYF.